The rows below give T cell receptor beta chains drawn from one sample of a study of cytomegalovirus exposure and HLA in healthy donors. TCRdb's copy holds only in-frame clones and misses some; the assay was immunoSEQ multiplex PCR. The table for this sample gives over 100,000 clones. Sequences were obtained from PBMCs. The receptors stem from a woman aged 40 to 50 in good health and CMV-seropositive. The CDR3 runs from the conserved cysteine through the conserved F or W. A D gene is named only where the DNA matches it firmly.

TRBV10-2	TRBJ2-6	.	CASSGGLLTGGANVLTF	TGCGCCAGCAGTGGCGGGCTTTTAACGGGCGGGGCCAACGTCCTGACTTTC
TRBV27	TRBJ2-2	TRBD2	CASSQTSGNTGELFF	TGTGCCAGCAGCCAGACTAGCGGTAACACCGGGGAGCTGTTTTTT
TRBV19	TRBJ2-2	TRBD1	CASSVQGAGELFF	TGTGCCAGTAGTGTTCAGGGGGCCGGGGAGCTGTTTTTT
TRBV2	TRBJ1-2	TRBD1	CASRGTGGYGYTF	TGTGCCAGCAGGGGGACAGGGGGCTATGGCTACACCTTC
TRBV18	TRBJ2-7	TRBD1	CASSPGQDRYEQYF	TGTGCCAGCTCACCGGGACAGGACAGGTACGAGCAGTACTTC
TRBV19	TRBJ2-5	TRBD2	CASSIGGSGRAAETQYF	TGTGCCAGTAGTATAGGTGGTAGCGGGAGGGCCGCGGAGACCCAGTACTTC
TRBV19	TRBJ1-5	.	CASTHRAGQPQHF	TGTGCCAGTACTCACAGGGCTGGTCAGCCCCAGCATTTT
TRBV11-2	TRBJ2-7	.	CASSLEYSEQYF	TGTGCCAGCAGCTTAGAGTATTCCGAGCAGTACTTC
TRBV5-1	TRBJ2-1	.	CASSLDAGLSYNEQFF	TGCGCCAGCAGCTTGGATGCAGGGCTTTCCTACAATGAGCAGTTCTTC
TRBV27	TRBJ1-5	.	CASSLWPDQPQHF	TGTGCCAGCAGTTTATGGCCAGATCAGCCCCAGCATTTT
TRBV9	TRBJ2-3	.	CASSVGADTQYF	TGTGCCAGCAGCGTAGGGGCGGATACGCAGTATTTT
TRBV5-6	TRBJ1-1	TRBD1	CASSLGGQGFEAFF	TGTGCCAGCAGCTTGGGGGGACAGGGCTTTGAAGCTTTCTTT
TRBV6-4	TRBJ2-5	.	CASSDSHLAWEKAQYF	TGTGCCAGCAGTGACTCCCACCTCGCGTGGGAGAAGGCCCAGTACTTC
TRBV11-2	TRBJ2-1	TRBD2	CASSSKGLADNEQFF	TGTGCCAGCAGCTCAAAAGGACTAGCGGACAATGAGCAGTTCTTC
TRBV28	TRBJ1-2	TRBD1	CASSSGTENYGYTF	TGTGCCAGCAGTTCCGGGACAGAAAACTATGGCTACACCTTC
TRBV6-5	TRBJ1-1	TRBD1	CASSYTGTGNTEAFF	TGTGCCAGCAGTTACACCGGGACAGGGAACACTGAAGCTTTCTTT
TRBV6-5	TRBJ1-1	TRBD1	CASSFIQGGEAFF	TGTGCCAGCAGTTTTATCCAGGGGGGCGAAGCTTTCTTT
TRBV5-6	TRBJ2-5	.	CASPGGAGGETQYF	TGTGCCAGCCCCGGGGGGGCAGGGGGGGAGACCCAGTACTTC
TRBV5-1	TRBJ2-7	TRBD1	CASSLPTGSPSYEQYF	TGCGCCAGCAGCCTCCCGACAGGGTCCCCCTCCTACGAGCAGTACTTC
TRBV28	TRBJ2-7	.	CASKRQSYEQYF	TGTGCCAGCAAAAGACAGTCCTACGAGCAGTACTTC
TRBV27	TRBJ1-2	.	CASSLKSGGAWLDGYTF	TGTGCCAGCAGTTTAAAGTCGGGGGGCGCATGGCTCGACGGCTACACCTTC
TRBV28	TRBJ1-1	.	CASRDTGIGTEAFF	TGTGCCAGCAGAGACACAGGGATTGGCACTGAAGCTTTCTTT
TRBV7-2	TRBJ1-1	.	CASSLGGGGNTEAFF	TGTGCCAGCAGCTTAGGGGGAGGGGGGAACACTGAAGCTTTCTTT
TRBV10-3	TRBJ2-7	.	CAISGQEYEQYF	TGTGCCATCTCCGGCCAGGAATACGAGCAGTACTTC
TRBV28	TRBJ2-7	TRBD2	CASSLLAGTEYF	TGTGCCAGCAGTTTACTAGCGGGAACAGAGTACTTC
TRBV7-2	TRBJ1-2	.	CASSLATGTTNYGYTF	TGTGCCAGCAGCTTGGCTACAGGGACCACTAACTATGGCTACACCTTC
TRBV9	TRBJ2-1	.	CASSVGGVSSYNEQFF	TGTGCCAGCAGCGTAGGGGGGGTGAGCTCCTACAATGAGCAGTTCTTC
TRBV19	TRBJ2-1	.	CASSSGSYNEQFF	TGTGCCAGTAGTTCGGGCTCCTACAATGAGCAGTTCTTC
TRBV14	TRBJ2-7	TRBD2	CASSQDLLAGEQYF	TGTGCCAGCAGCCAAGATCTACTAGCGGGGGAGCAGTACTTC
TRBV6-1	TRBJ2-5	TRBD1	CASALGQETQYF	TGTGCCAGTGCTCTGGGACAGGAGACCCAGTACTTC
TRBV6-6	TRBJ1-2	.	CASTERGHMGGYTF	TGTGCCAGCACCGAGCGGGGGCACATGGGCGGCTACACCTTC
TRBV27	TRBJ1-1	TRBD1	CASSLMPGGRSEAFF	TGTGCCAGCAGTTTAATGCCAGGGGGCCGGAGTGAAGCTTTCTTT
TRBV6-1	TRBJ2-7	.	CASRRAQGKEQYF	TGTGCCAGTCGGCGAGCTCAGGGAAAAGAGCAGTACTTC
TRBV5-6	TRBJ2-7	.	CASSAGGLPYEQYF	TGTGCCAGCAGCGCCGGGGGGCTCCCCTACGAGCAGTACTTC
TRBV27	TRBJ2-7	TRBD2	CASSQNPLAGVYEQYF	TGTGCCAGCAGTCAAAACCCTTTAGCGGGAGTCTACGAGCAGTACTTC
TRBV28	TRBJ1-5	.	CASSLRGSPNQPQHF	TGTGCCAGCAGTTTAAGGGGCTCCCCCAATCAGCCCCAGCATTTT
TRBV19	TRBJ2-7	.	CASSGSSGYEQYF	TGTGCCAGTTCAGGCTCCTCCGGCTACGAGCAGTACTTC
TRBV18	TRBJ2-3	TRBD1	CASSPLYTGGTDTQYF	TGTGCCAGCTCACCGTTATACACAGGGGGCACAGATACGCAGTATTTT
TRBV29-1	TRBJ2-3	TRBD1	CSVATGGTDTQYF	TGCAGCGTGGCGACAGGGGGCACAGATACGCAGTATTTT
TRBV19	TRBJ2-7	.	CASSTRDGDYEQYF	TGTGCCAGTAGTACGCGGGACGGCGACTACGAGCAGTACTTC
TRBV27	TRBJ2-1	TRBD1	CARREDRGPNEQFF	TGTGCCAGGAGAGAGGACAGGGGGCCAAATGAGCAGTTCTTC